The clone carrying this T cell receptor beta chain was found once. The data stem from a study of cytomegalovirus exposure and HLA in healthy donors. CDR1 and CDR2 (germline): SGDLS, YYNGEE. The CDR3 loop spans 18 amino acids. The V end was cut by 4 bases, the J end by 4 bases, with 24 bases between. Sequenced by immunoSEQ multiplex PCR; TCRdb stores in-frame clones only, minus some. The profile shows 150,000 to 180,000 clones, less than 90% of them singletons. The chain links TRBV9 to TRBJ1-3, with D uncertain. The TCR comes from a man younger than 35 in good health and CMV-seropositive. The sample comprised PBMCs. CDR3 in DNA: TGTGCCAGCAGCCGGATACCCTATTCACCCGGGTCAGGAAACACCATATATTTT. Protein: CASSRIPYSPGSGNTIYF.